A single T cell receptor beta chain is shown here with its context. From germline, CDR1 is SGHRS and CDR2 YFSETQ. The CDR3 loop spans 13 amino acids. The ends lost 6 bases at V and 6 bases at J; junction bases unmatched: 3. This entry comes from a study of blood T cell repertoires in COVID-19. Libraries were prepared by immunoSEQ multiplex PCR; TCRdb keeps only in-frame clonotypes and omits some of them. This table has 450,000 or so clones, about 90% appearing once. The source of this sequence is a man aged 18 to 29 with COVID-19, enrolled during active disease. J is TRBJ2-3 and V is TRBV5-1; 11 bases agree with TRBD2. The sequenced sample consisted of peripheral blood. CDR3 nucleotides: TGCGCCAGCACTAGCGGGGGGCCGGATACGCAGTATTTT. Translation gives CASTSGGPDTQYF. Looking up the rest from reference TRBV5-1 and TRBJ2-3 gives the full variable domain: KAGVTQTPRYLIKTRGQQVTLSCSPISGHRSVSWYQQTPGQGLQFLFEYFSETQRNKGNFPGRFSGRQFSNSRSEMNVSTLELGDSALYLCASTSGGPDTQYFGPGTRLTVL.